This TCR beta chain emerged from a study of blood T cell repertoires in COVID-19. Study as a whole: Both acute and convalescent COVID-19 samples were obtained from the United States, Italy and Spain. T cells, B-cell-depleted T cells, or PBMCs supplied cDNA or gDNA.

Original processing notes: Amplified reference gene primers provided the basis for estimating nucleated cell counts. Produced via immunoSEQ multiplex PCR; TCRdb's table is partial and in-frame only. The D gene and trimming were derived from the DNA, and the V and J assignments and clone size from that table. The sample comprises roughly 200,000 clones, roughly 79% of which are singletons, and 11% rests with the top ten. Patients from Seattle were sampled longitudinally, starting during active infection. Trimming pared 6 bases from V and 1 base from J, leaving 3 bases between. The CDR3 contains 11 residues. Germline lookup yields CDR1 MDHEN and CDR2 SYDVKM.

The source of this sequence is a woman aged 40 to 49 with COVID-19, enrolled during active disease. The rearrangement joins TRBV28 to TRBJ1-2, with D unresolved. Sequencing was performed on peripheral blood. CDR3 region: CASRLNYGYTF. In nucleotides, the CDR3 is TGTGCCAGCAGACTTAACTATGGCTACACCTTC.